The T cell receptor (beta chain) under discussion was sequenced for a study of T cells in tumors after PD-1 blockade. Some clones are missing from TCRdb's copy, which holds only in-frame ones; the method was immunoSEQ multiplex PCR. The data show about 33,000 clones, around four fifths seen once. The V gene end was trimmed by 4 bases and the J gene end by 0 bases; junction bases not matched to a gene: 6. CDR1 is KGHDR, CDR2 SFDVKD, per germline. This CDR3 has 19 amino acids. Here the sequenced sample was PBMCs, taken before anti-PD-1 treatment. The clonotype comes from a human donor with basal cell carcinoma. The V and J genes are TRBV24-1 and TRBJ2-6; 12 bases are a match to TRBD2. DNA of the CDR3: TGTGCCACCAGTGACCCCCTAGCGGGAGGGTACTCTGGGGCCAACGTCCTGACTTTC. Protein sequence: CATSDPLAGGYSGANVLTF.